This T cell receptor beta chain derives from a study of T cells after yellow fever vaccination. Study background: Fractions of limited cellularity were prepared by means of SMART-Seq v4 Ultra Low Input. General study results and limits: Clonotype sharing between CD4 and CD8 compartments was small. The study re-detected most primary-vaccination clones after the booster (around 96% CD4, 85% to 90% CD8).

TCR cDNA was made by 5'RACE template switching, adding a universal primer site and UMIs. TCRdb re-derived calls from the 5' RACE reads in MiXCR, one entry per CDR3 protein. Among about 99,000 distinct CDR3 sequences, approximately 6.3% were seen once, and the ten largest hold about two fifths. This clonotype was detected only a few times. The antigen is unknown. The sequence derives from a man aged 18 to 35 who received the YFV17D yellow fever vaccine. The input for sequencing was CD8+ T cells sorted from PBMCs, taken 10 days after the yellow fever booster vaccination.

CDR3 in amino acids: CSASVGGSSVETQYF. The CDR3 bases are TGCAGTGCTAGTGTTGGAGGGTCGTCGGTGGAGACCCAGTACTTC. The V gene is TRBV20-1, the J gene TRBJ2-5; TRBD2 is a possible D gene (6 bases). With 3 bases removed from V and 5 bases from J, the gap between germline ends came to 19 bases. CDR3 length: 15 residues. The germline V gene has CDR1 DFQATT and CDR2 SNEGSKA (reference sequence).